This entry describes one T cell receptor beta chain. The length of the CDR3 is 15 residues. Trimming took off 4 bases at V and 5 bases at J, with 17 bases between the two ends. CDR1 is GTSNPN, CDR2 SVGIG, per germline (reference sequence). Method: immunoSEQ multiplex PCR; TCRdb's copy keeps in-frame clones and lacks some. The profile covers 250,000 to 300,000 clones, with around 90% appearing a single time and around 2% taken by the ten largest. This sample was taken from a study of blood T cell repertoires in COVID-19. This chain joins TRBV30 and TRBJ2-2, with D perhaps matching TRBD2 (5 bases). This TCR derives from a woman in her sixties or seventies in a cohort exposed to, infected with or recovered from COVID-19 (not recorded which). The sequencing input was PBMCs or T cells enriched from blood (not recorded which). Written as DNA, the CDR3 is TGTGCCTGGACCGGTGGACTGGGGTGGACCGGGGAGCTGTTTTTT. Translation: CAWTGGLGWTGELFF.